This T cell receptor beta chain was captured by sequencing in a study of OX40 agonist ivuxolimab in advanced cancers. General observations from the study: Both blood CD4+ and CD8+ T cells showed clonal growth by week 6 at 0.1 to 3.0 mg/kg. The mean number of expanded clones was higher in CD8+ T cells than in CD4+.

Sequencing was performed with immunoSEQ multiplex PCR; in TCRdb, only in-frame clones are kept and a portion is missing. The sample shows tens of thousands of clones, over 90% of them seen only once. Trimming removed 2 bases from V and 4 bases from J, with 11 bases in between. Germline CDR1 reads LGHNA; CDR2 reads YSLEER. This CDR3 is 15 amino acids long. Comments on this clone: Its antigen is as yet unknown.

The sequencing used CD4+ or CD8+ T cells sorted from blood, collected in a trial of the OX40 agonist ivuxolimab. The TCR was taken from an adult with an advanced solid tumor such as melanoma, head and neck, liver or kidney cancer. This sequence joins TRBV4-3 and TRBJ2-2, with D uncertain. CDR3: CASSQWKLSTGELFF. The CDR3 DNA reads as TGCGCCAGCAGCCAATGGAAATTAAGCACCGGGGAGCTGTTTTTT.